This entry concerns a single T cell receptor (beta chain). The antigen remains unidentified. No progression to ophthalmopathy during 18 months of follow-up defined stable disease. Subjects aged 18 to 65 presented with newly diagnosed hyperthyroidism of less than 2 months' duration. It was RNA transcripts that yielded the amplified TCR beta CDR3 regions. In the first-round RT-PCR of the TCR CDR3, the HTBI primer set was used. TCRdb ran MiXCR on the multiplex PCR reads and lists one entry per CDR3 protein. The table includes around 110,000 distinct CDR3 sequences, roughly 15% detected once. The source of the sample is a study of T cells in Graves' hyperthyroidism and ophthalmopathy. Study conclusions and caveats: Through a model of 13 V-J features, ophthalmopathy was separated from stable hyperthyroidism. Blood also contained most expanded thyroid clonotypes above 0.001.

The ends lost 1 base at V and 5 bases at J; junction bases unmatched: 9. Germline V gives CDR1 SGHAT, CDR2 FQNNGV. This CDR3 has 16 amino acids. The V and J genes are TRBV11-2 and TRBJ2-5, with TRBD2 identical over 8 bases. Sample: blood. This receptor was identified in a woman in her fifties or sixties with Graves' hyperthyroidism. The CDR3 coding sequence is TGTGCCAGCAGCTTAGGTCTATTGCTAGCGGGTGAGACCCAGTACTTC. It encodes CASSLGLLLAGETQYF.